This T cell receptor beta chain was sequenced for a study of T cell repertoires in ileal Crohn's disease. Turning to the study itself: Median disease duration was about 8.2 years; about 35% smoked at surgery. General observations from the study: Active smokers at surgery had more clonal expansions than non-smokers. The median delay to postoperative endoscopy was about 7.4 months.

Assay used: immunoSEQ multiplex PCR; TCRdb lists only in-frame clones, some missing. The sample lists roughly 20,000 clones, 65% to 80% seen once, with roughly 4% in the top ten. V gave up 5 bases and J gave up 15 bases, with 20 bases separating them. Germline CDR1 reads SGHTA; CDR2 reads FQGNSA. The CDR3 is made up of 13 amino acids. This clone was recorded a few times. Its antigen is as yet unknown. Time point of the sample: neoterminal ileum biopsy at postoperative endoscopy, about 6 months after surgery. This rearrangement joins TRBV7-2 to TRBJ2-4; the D gene is possibly TRBD2 (5 bases). The clonotype originates from an adult with Crohn's disease. The material sequenced was ileal tissue. In nucleotides, the CDR3 is TGTGCCAGCAGCCTTTCGGTTAGAGGGAAGAGGTACTTC. This encodes CASSLSVRGKRYF.